The clone carrying this TCR beta chain was detected only a few times. No antigen is known for it. The CD4+ fraction was divided into a CD45RA+ naive subset and a CD45RA-negative memory subset. This record comes from a study of shared clonotypes between healthy human individuals. Points from the study as a whole: Several donors shared approximately 5% of their naive CD4 clonotypes. Larger estimated richness was generally seen in naive subsets than in memory subsets.

Per the original methods: Owing to the provision of junction-only sequences devoid of quality scores by immunoSEQ, filtering differed. The assay was immunoSEQ multiplex PCR, and TCRdb's table has in-frame clones only and misses some. That table is the source of V, J and clone size, and D and trimming were worked out from the DNA. The data show some 1 million clones, about 77% seen once. Germline CDR1 is SGHRS and CDR2 is YFSETQ. Trimming shortened V by 4 bases and J by 7 bases, and 14 bases separated the two germline ends. This CDR3 is built from 13 residues. The chain combines TRBV5-1 with TRBJ1-2; the D gene is possibly TRBD1 (5 bases). This TCR was recovered from a man younger than 30 in good health. The sequenced sample was memory CD4+ T cells sorted from blood. Documented subset: CD45RA-negative fraction. CDR3 nucleotide sequence: TGCGCCAGCAGCCCGGGGACGGCCCCTGGCTACACCTTC. As protein: CASSPGTAPGYTF.